What follows are 23 T cell receptor beta chains derived from one specimen sequenced in a study of blood T cell repertoires in COVID-19. Only in-frame clones appear in the TCRdb table, and some are missing; sequencing was by immunoSEQ multiplex PCR. The sample has around 150,000 clones; around four fifths are singletons. The specimen sequenced was peripheral blood. Receptors were obtained from a man in his sixties who had recovered from COVID-19.

This clone showed up just once. The chain recombines TRBV19 with TRBJ1-5, with no clear D. CDR3 size: 16 residues. Germline V gene lookup returns CDR1 LNHDA and CDR2 SQIVND (reference sequence). V lost 1 base, J lost 2 bases, and 12 bases lay in between. The CDR3 nucleotides read TGTGCCAGTAGTATAGCCTCGGAGAAGGGCAATCAGCCCCAGCATTTT. It codes for CASSIASEKGNQPQHF.

V and J are TRBV5-4 and TRBJ1-1; the D gene is possibly TRBD1 (5 bases). Trimming removed 4 bases from V and 5 bases from J, with 12 bases in between. The V gene's germline CDR1 is SGHNT and CDR2 YYREEE (reference sequence). CDR3 size: 13 residues. The CDR3 sequence is CASSPRARTEAFF. DNA for the CDR3: TGTGCCAGCAGCCCCAGGGCGAGGACTGAAGCTTTCTTT.

The J gene is TRBJ2-7, the V gene TRBV9; D unclear. The V gene's germline CDR1 is SGDLS and CDR2 YYNGEE. CDR3 size: 15 residues. Trimming cost V 0 bases and J 0 bases, with 10 bases left between them. CDR3 bases: TGTGCCAGCAGCGTAGGTGGAACAGTCTCCTACGAGCAGTACTTC. Encoded protein: CASSVGGTVSYEQYF. The whole variable domain, remainder taken from reference TRBV9 and TRBJ2-7, is DSGVTQTPKHLITATGQRVTLRCSPRSGDLSVYWYQQSLDQGLQFLIQYYNGEERAKGNILERFSAQQFPDLHSELNLSSLELGDSALYFCASSVGGTVSYEQYFGPGTRLTVT.

The chain links TRBV20-1 to TRBJ1-6, with no clear D. V was shortened by 6 bases and J by 10 bases, with 16 bases between the two germline ends. CDR1 DFQATT and CDR2 SNEGSKA come from the germline V gene (reference sequence). CDR3 length equals 13 residues. CDR3 protein: CSASTGNGSPLHF. CDR3 coding DNA: TGCAGTGCCAGTACGGGGAATGGGTCACCCCTCCACTTT.

The chain couples TRBV9 to TRBJ2-5; 9 bases are shared with TRBD1. Germline CDR1 and CDR2: SGDLS and YYNGEE. The CDR3 is 15 amino acids. V lost 2 bases, J lost 5 bases, and 7 bases stayed unmatched. CDR3 DNA: TGTGCCAGCAGCGTTAGGACAGGGGCTGGCGAGACCCAGTACTTC. Translated: CASSVRTGAGETQYF.

DNA for the CDR3: TGTGCCAGCAGCCTTACGGAGGGCCTCGTTGGGGAGACCCAGTACTTC. Protein product: CASSLTEGLVGETQYF. The chain is built from TRBV13 and TRBJ2-5, with D perhaps TRBD2 (6 bases). The CDR3 sequence is 16 residues long. Trimming stripped 5 bases from V and 5 bases from J, with 21 bases between. The V gene's germline CDR1 is PRHDT and CDR2 FYEKMQ (reference sequence).

The chain couples TRBV5-4 to TRBJ2-1, with 16 nucleotides matching TRBD2. The CDR3 loop spans 17 amino acids. The trim removed 4 bases at V and 4 bases at J, leaving 5 bases unmatched. Germline CDR1 is SGHNT and CDR2 is YYREEE (reference sequence). The CDR3 sequence: CASSMGLAGGVYNEQFF. As DNA, the CDR3 is TGTGCCAGCAGCATGGGACTAGCGGGGGGGGTTTACAATGAGCAGTTCTTC.

The chain recombines TRBV3-1 (or the pseudogene TRBV3-2) with TRBJ1-6, with 7 nucleotides matching TRBD1. This CDR3 has 14 amino acids. The V and J ends lost 4 bases and 7 bases, in that order; junction bases with no gene match: 4. Germline V lookup: CDR1 LGHDT, CDR2 YNNKEL (reference sequence). The CDR3, as DNA: TGTGCCAGCAGCCCGGGACAGTCAAATTCACCCCTCCACTTT. This gives the protein CASSPGQSNSPLHF.

J is TRBJ2-1 and V is TRBV29-1; 14 positions agree with TRBD2. The CDR3 is 15 amino acids. CDR1 and CDR2 from the germline V gene are SQVTM and ANQGSEA. V trimming: 7 bases; J trimming: 4 bases; junction bases outside the gene matches: 6. The chain's CDR3 is CSAGTSGGIYNEQFF. As DNA, the CDR3 is TGCAGCGCTGGGACTAGCGGGGGCATATACAATGAGCAGTTCTTC.

The V call is TRBV10-3, the J call TRBJ2-5, with 7 bases aligning to TRBD1. The ends lost 8 bases at V and 1 base at J; junction bases unmatched: 1. CDR3 length equals 12 residues. Germline values: CDR1 ENHRY, CDR2 SYGVKD. The CDR3 loop is CAISGGQETQYF. CDR3 in DNA: TGTGCCATCTCAGGGGGCCAAGAGACCCAGTACTTC.

The V and J genes are TRBV7-3 and TRBJ2-3; TRBD2 matches at 9 bases. The CDR3 runs 14 residues. Per germline, CDR1 SGHTA and CDR2 FQGTGA. The trim removed 7 bases at V and 3 bases at J, leaving 5 bases unmatched. For the CDR3, the DNA is TGTGCCAGCAAGATAGCGGGAGTGACAGATACGCAGTATTTT. Translating gives CASKIAGVTDTQYF.

This clone was seen only once. The rearrangement uses TRBV3-1 (or the pseudogene TRBV3-2) and TRBJ2-7; possibly TRBD1 for D (6 bases). The germline V and J ends were trimmed by 1 base and 5 bases, with 12 bases remaining between them. The CDR3 has 14 residues. CDR1 and CDR2 from the germline V gene are LGHDT and YNNKEL (reference sequence). Here the CDR3 DNA reads TGTGCCAGCAGCCAAGCTTACAGGGTTCACGAGCAGTACTTC. Its protein product is CASSQAYRVHEQYF.

The chain has TRBV29-1 and TRBJ2-5; TRBD2 might be the D (6 bases). The CDR3 is made up of 14 amino acids. CDR1 is SQVTM, CDR2 ANQGSEA, per germline. V was clipped by 0 bases and J by 2 bases, with 10 bases between them. CDR3 amino acids: CSVEERRGQETQYF. In nucleotides, the CDR3 is TGCAGCGTTGAAGAAAGGAGGGGTCAAGAGACCCAGTACTTC.

Worth noting for this clone: At one of its ends the junction is not consistent with the germline gene, which may arise from a read error. The V and J genes are TRBV19 and TRBJ2-7; D may be TRBD2 (6 bases). The CDR3 contains 14 residues. CDR1 is LNHDA and CDR2 is SQIVND in the germline V gene (reference sequence). The CDR3 DNA reads TGTGCCAGTAGTATAGATCTGGGAGCCCAGCGGGCCAGCTTC. Translating gives CASSIDLGAQRASF.

The genes are TRBV25-1 and TRBJ1-5, with 7 bases that match TRBD1. Trimming removed 6 bases from V and 2 bases from J; junction bases left unmatched: 4. Germline assignment: CDR1 MGHDK and CDR2 SYGVNS. The CDR3 runs to 14 residues. The CDR3 here is CASRETGRNQPQHF. The CDR3 DNA follows: TGTGCCAGCAGGGAGACAGGGCGCAATCAGCCCCAGCATTTT.

The chain combines TRBV6-2 or TRBV6-3 with TRBJ2-1, with a weak D call TRBD2 (6 bases). Germline V gene data show CDR1 as MNHEY and CDR2 as SVGEGT. V lost 0 bases and J lost 0, with 9 bases in between. The CDR3 runs to 16 residues. CDR3 sequence: CASSYSIGSSYNEQFF. The CDR3 coding sequence is TGTGCCAGCAGTTACTCGATCGGGAGCTCCTACAATGAGCAGTTCTTC.

The chain couples TRBV5-8 to TRBJ2-5; D possibly corresponds to TRBD2 (6 bases). The germline V gene has CDR1 SGHTS and CDR2 YDEGEE. V dropped 4 bases and J dropped 7 bases, with 11 bases sitting between them. The CDR3 length is 12 residues. CDR3 region: CASSRGVGTQYF. For the CDR3, the DNA is TGTGCCAGCAGCCGCGGGGTGGGGACCCAGTACTTC.

The rearrangement joins TRBV9 to TRBJ1-1; TRBD1 matches 9 bases. From germline, CDR1 is SGDLS and CDR2 YYNGEE. V lost 5 bases to trimming and J lost 5 bases; unmatched junction nucleotides: 4. The CDR3 covers 13 residues. CDR3 loop: CASSTGTGTEAFF. CDR3 DNA: TGTGCCAGCAGTACCGGGACAGGGACTGAAGCTTTCTTT.

The J gene is TRBJ2-1, the V gene TRBV5-4; D gene uncertain. CDR3 length: 15 residues. V was clipped by 5 bases and J by 7 bases, with 19 bases between them. Per the germline V gene, CDR1 is SGHNT and CDR2 is YYREEE (reference sequence). CDR3 DNA sequence: TGTGCCAGCAGACCTCCCGGGTCAACTTGGAATGAGCAGTTCTTC. Its protein product is CASRPPGSTWNEQFF.

V is TRBV19 and J is TRBJ1-2; D call uncertain. This CDR3 region has 17 residues. The V gene's germline CDR1 is LNHDA and CDR2 SQIVND (reference sequence). The V end lost 1 base, the J end lost 2 bases, and 17 bases lay between the germline ends. CDR3 in DNA: TGTGCCAGTAGTATAGCATCTAGTCAAACTGGGAACTATGGCTACACCTTC. It is translated as CASSIASSQTGNYGYTF.

This chain connects TRBV5-6 to TRBJ2-6; D remains unclear. The CDR3 loop spans 14 amino acids. Germline-derived CDR1 and CDR2 are SGHDT and YYEEEE. V lost 4 bases and J lost 0, with 5 bases in between. The CDR3: CASSVISGANVLTF. DNA for the CDR3: TGTGCCAGCAGCGTAATCTCTGGGGCCAACGTCCTGACTTTC.

This clone was counted a few times. V and J are TRBV5-1 and TRBJ2-5, with TRBD2 matching over 11 bases. The CDR3 is 17 amino acids. The germline CDR1 and CDR2 sequences are SGHRS and YFSETQ. J lost 1 base, V lost 2 bases, and 7 bases had no gene match. Here the CDR3 DNA reads TGCGCCAGCAGCTTAGGCCAACTAGCGGGGGCCCAAGAGACCCAGTACTTC. It specifies CASSLGQLAGAQETQYF.

This clone was seen only a few times. V is TRBV4-3 and J is TRBJ1-5, with TRBD1 matching over 7 bases. Trimming removed 3 bases from V and 4 bases from J; junction bases left unmatched: 12. CDR3 length: 17 residues. From germline, CDR1 is LGHNA and CDR2 YSLEER. Here the CDR3 DNA reads TGCGCCAGCAGCCAGCCGCGGGGGGGCAGGGGGAATCAGCCCCAGCATTTT. Its protein product is CASSQPRGGRGNQPQHF.